The 22 T cell receptor beta chains below were found in one sample sequenced in a study of T cell responses to AZD1222 COVID-19 vaccine. Method: immunoSEQ multiplex PCR; TCRdb's copy keeps in-frame clones and lacks some. The top ten hold 1.5% to 2.5% of the sample, which has under 150,000 clones, approximately 91% seen once. The specimen comprised peripheral blood, sampled 28 days after the second AZD1222 dose. These receptors were taken from an adult who received the AZD1222 COVID-19 vaccine.

This chain connects TRBV6-5 to TRBJ2-5; the D gene is possibly TRBD2 (5 bases). The germline V gene has CDR1 MNHEY and CDR2 SVGAGI. V lost 5 bases and J 0 bases, leaving 13 bases between the germline ends. The CDR3 has 15 amino acids. The CDR3 DNA sequence: TGTGCCAGCAGTCTAGGGAGTTTGTACCAAGAGACCCAGTACTTC. Translation: CASSLGSLYQETQYF.

This clone was observed a single time. This chain joins TRBV7-2 and TRBJ1-5; TRBD1 matches at 8 bases. The germline V gene encodes CDR1 SGHTA and CDR2 FQGNSA. After removal of 0 bases from V and 5 bases from J, the junction contained 6 bases not matched to a gene. This CDR3 has 16 amino acids. For the CDR3, the DNA is TGTGCCAGCAGCTTAGCGTCGACAGGGGTTGATCAGCCCCAGCATTTT. This sequence encodes CASSLASTGVDQPQHF.

This chain links TRBV7-9 with TRBJ2-7, with D uncertain. Trimming removed 5 bases at V and 6 bases at J, with 14 bases between. Per the germline V gene, CDR1 is SEHNR and CDR2 is FQNEAQ (reference sequence). This CDR3 region has 13 residues. CDR3: CASSLDWLGEQYF. The CDR3 region has the DNA TGTGCCAGCAGCCTAGACTGGCTTGGCGAGCAGTACTTC. Supplemented by reference TRBV7-9 and TRBJ2-7, the full variable domain reads DTGVSQNPRHKITKRGQNVTFRCDPISEHNRLYWYRQTLGQGPEFLTYFQNEAQLEKSRLLSDRFSAERPKGSFSTLEIQRTEQGDSAMYLCASSLDWLGEQYFGPGTRLTVT.

The chain joins TRBV11-2 to TRBJ2-1; maybe TRBD1 (6 bases). The V end was cut by 5 bases, the J end by 5 bases, with 10 bases between. Germline lookup yields CDR1 SGHAT and CDR2 FQNNGV. The CDR3 consists of 13 residues. The CDR3 DNA sequence: TGTGCCAGCAGCCCGGACAGACACAATGAGCAGTTCTTC. Protein sequence: CASSPDRHNEQFF.

Here the CDR3 reads CASSTTVNTEAFF. CDR3 nucleotides: TGTGCCAGCAGTACGACGGTGAACACTGAAGCTTTCTTT. The rearrangement joins TRBV5-4 to TRBJ1-1; D gene uncertain. The CDR3 length is 13 residues. Between the trimmed V and J ends, which lost 5 bases and 0 bases, there was a span of 8 bases. Per the germline V gene, CDR1 is SGHNT and CDR2 is YYREEE (reference sequence). Full variable domain (missing parts from reference TRBV5-4 and TRBJ1-1): ETGVTQSPTHLIKTRGQQVTLRCSSQSGHNTVSWYQQALGQGPQFIFQYYREEENGRGNFPPRFSGLQFPNYSSELNVNALELDDSALYLCASSTTVNTEAFFGQGTRLTVV.

The V call is TRBV9, the J call TRBJ1-2, with D possibly being TRBD1 (5 bases). V lost 0 bases and J 1 base, leaving 7 bases between the germline ends. CDR1 is SGDLS, CDR2 YYNGEE, per germline. The CDR3 totals 14 residues. The chain's CDR3 is CASSVGGLNYGYTF. CDR3 nucleotide sequence: TGTGCCAGCAGCGTAGGGGGCCTTAACTATGGCTACACCTTC.

The chain employs TRBV27 and TRBJ1-2, with D possibly being TRBD1 (5 bases). The CDR3 spans 14 residues. Trimming removed 5 bases from V and 5 bases from J, with 15 bases in between. Germline V gene lookup returns CDR1 MNHEY and CDR2 SMNVEV (reference sequence). The CDR3 region has the DNA TGTGCCAGCAGTCCCACGGGACCGGGATATGGCTACACCTTC. Translated, it gives CASSPTGPGYGYTF.

V gene TRBV12-3 or TRBV12-4 combines with J gene TRBJ2-6; no clear D gene. The CDR3 extends over 13 amino acids. Trimming took off 6 bases at V and 4 bases at J, with 7 bases between the two ends. The CDR3 DNA is TGTGCCAGCAGCACGTGGGGGGCCAACGTCCTGACTTTC. It encodes CASSTWGANVLTF.

The CDR3 coding sequence is TGTGCCAGCAGCGTAGCCGGACAGCTGAACACTGAAGCTTTCTTT. Translated, it gives CASSVAGQLNTEAFF. V usage is TRBV9 and J usage is TRBJ1-1; D may be TRBD1 (6 bases). Per germline, CDR1 SGDLS and CDR2 YYNGEE. CDR3 length: 15 residues. With 0 bases removed from V and 0 bases from J, the gap between germline ends came to 9 bases.

The chain employs TRBV11-2 and TRBJ1-6; D remains unclear. The CDR3 consists of 14 residues. Trimming left V 2 bases short and J 7 bases short, with 9 bases between. Germline CDR1 reads SGHAT; CDR2 reads FQNNGV. CDR3 coding DNA: TGTGCCAGCAGCTTAAACCTCGGGAATTCACCCCTCCACTTT. Protein: CASSLNLGNSPLHF.

V gene TRBV29-1 combines with J gene TRBJ1-1; D might be TRBD1 (6 bases). Trimming cost V 5 bases and J 6 bases, with 7 bases left between them. The CDR3 runs to 10 residues. Germline V gene data show CDR1 as SQVTM and CDR2 as ANQGSEA. In nucleotides, the CDR3 is TGCAGCGTTCACAGGGCTGAAGCTTTCTTT. As protein: CSVHRAEAFF.

This clone was observed once. The sample contains more than one DNA sequence encoding this CDR3. CDR3: CAWSGLDEKLFF. The DNA for the CDR3 is TGTGCCTGGAGTGGGCTGGATGAAAAACTGTTTTTT. This chain uses TRBV30 with TRBJ1-4; the D is unclear. Germline lookup yields CDR1 GTSNPN and CDR2 SVGIG (reference sequence). CDR3 length: 12 residues. The V end was cut by 1 base, the J end by 6 bases, with 6 bases between.

V gene TRBV10-3 combines with J gene TRBJ1-1; 8 bases agree with TRBD1. CDR3 length: 14 amino acids. Germline CDR1 reads ENHRY; CDR2 reads SYGVKD. V lost 6 bases to trimming and J lost 4 bases; unmatched junction nucleotides: 7. The CDR3 is CAISAQGAPTEAFF. In nucleotides, the CDR3 is TGTGCCATCAGCGCTCAGGGGGCGCCCACTGAAGCTTTCTTT.

The chain carries TRBV19 and TRBJ1-4, with D possibly TRBD1 on 6 matching bases. Germline V gene sequence: CDR1 LNHDA, CDR2 SQIVND (reference sequence). The CDR3 spans 15 residues. The V end was cut by 0 bases, the J end by 8 bases, with 13 bases between. The CDR3 nucleotides read TGTGCCAGTAGTATAGATACGGGACAAATGGAAAAACTGTTTTTT. Translating it yields CASSIDTGQMEKLFF.

This clone was recorded a few times. The same CDR3 also results from other DNA sequences found in this sample. This sequence joins TRBV7-9 and TRBJ1-2, with D possibly TRBD1 on 5 matching bases. The germline V and J ends were trimmed by 1 base and 2 bases, with 5 bases remaining between them. Germline CDR1 is SEHNR and CDR2 is FQNEAQ (reference sequence). CDR3 length equals 13 residues. The chain's CDR3 is CASSLGQNYGYTF. The CDR3 DNA is TGTGCCAGCAGCTTAGGACAGAACTATGGCTACACCTTC.

This chain connects TRBV2 to TRBJ2-7, with a tentative D call TRBD1 (6 bases). The CDR3 is 15 residues long. Per germline, CDR1 SNHLY and CDR2 FYNNEI. The ends were cut back, 7 bases at V and 0 bases at J, with 16 bases in the middle. The CDR3 here is CASIERGTTSYEQYF. CDR3 DNA: TGTGCCAGCATCGAGAGGGGGACAACCTCCTACGAGCAGTACTTC.

The gene calls are TRBV11-2 and TRBJ1-2, with D perhaps TRBD1 (5 bases). The CDR3 spans 14 residues. CDR1 SGHAT and CDR2 FQNNGV come from the germline V gene. V shed 0 bases and J shed 10 bases, with 15 bases lying between them. This CDR3 is CASSLDLTGSPYTF. The CDR3 DNA is TGTGCCAGCAGCTTAGATTTAACAGGAAGCCCCTACACCTTC. Filled out from reference TRBV11-2 and TRBJ1-2, the complete variable domain reads EAGVAQSPRYKIIEKRQSVAFWCNPISGHATLYWYQQILGQGPKLLIQFQNNGVVDDSQLPKDRFSAERLKGVDSTLKIQPAKLEDSAVYLCASSLDLTGSPYTFGSGTRLTVV.

The V and J genes are TRBV9 and TRBJ1-1; perhaps TRBD1 as D (5 bases). Germline CDR1 is SGDLS and CDR2 is YYNGEE. Trimming took 2 bases from V and 3 from J, leaving 8 bases between them. CDR3 length: 13 amino acids. CDR3 region: CASSVRVDTEAFF. Here the CDR3 DNA reads TGTGCCAGCAGCGTCAGGGTTGACACTGAAGCTTTCTTT.

The chain recombines TRBV5-1 with TRBJ1-1; D gene uncertain. This CDR3 region has 14 residues. Germline V gives CDR1 SGHRS, CDR2 YFSETQ. Trimming stripped 4 bases from V and 1 base from J, with 11 bases between. DNA for the CDR3: TGCGCCAGCAGCGGCGACGTAAGGAACACTGAAGCTTTCTTT. Translation: CASSGDVRNTEAFF.

This clone was found a few times. This chain links TRBV7-9 with TRBJ1-1, with unresolved D. The CDR3 has 12 residues. The germline V gene has CDR1 SEHNR and CDR2 FQNEAQ (reference sequence). The V gene lost 5 bases and the J gene lost 0 bases, with 4 bases spanning the gap. The CDR3 sequence: CASSPMNTEAFF. CDR3 nucleotides: TGTGCCAGCAGCCCCATGAACACTGAAGCTTTCTTT. The whole variable domain, filled in from reference TRBV7-9 and TRBJ1-1, reads DTGVSQNPRHKITKRGQNVTFRCDPISEHNRLYWYRQTLGQGPEFLTYFQNEAQLEKSRLLSDRFSAERPKGSFSTLEIQRTEQGDSAMYLCASSPMNTEAFFGQGTRLTVV.

The table lists this clone with a count of one. The rearrangement uses TRBV7-9 and TRBJ1-1, with D maybe TRBD1 (5 bases). This CDR3 is built from 13 residues. Looked up from germline, CDR1 is SEHNR and CDR2 is FQNEAQ (reference sequence). V lost 2 bases and J 3 bases, leaving 7 bases between the germline ends. This chain's CDR3 is CASSLPGDTEAFF. The CDR3 nucleotides are TGTGCCAGCAGCTTACCGGGGGACACTGAAGCTTTCTTT.

This chain uses TRBV7-8 with TRBJ2-1, with 7 bases identical to TRBD2. J gave up 0 bases and V 5 bases, and 7 bases lay outside the gene matches. This CDR3 spans 16 amino acids. From germline, CDR1 is SGHVS and CDR2 FQNEAQ. The CDR3 DNA is TGTGCCAGCAGCGCCCCCGGGACTACCTCCTACAATGAGCAGTTCTTC. Its protein is CASSAPGTTSYNEQFF. Supplemented by reference TRBV7-8 and TRBJ2-1, the full variable domain reads GAGVSQSPRYKVAKRGQDVALRCDPISGHVSLFWYQQALGQGPEFLTYFQNEAQLDKSGLPSDRFFAERPEGSVSTLKIQRTQQEDSAVYLCASSAPGTTSYNEQFFGPGTRLTVL.